Each of the 19 T cell receptor beta chains below was sequenced from the same sample in a study of blood T cell repertoires in COVID-19. Profiling relied on immunoSEQ multiplex PCR, and the TCRdb table lists in-frame clones only, not all of them. Among roughly 280,000 clones listed, about 85% were seen once. Source material: PBMCs or T cells enriched from blood (not recorded which). The origin of the receptors is a woman in her forties or fifties who had recovered from COVID-19.

The chain couples TRBV19 to TRBJ1-5; D is perhaps TRBD1 (5 bases). The CDR3 is 16 residues long. V gave up 5 bases and J gave up 4 bases, with 18 bases separating them. Germline V lookup: CDR1 LNHDA, CDR2 SQIVND (reference sequence). CDR3 sequence reads: CASSAGIRVGNQPQHF. In nucleotides, the CDR3 is TGTGCCAGTAGTGCTGGCATCAGGGTAGGTAATCAGCCCCAGCATTTT.

V is TRBV3-1 (or the pseudogene TRBV3-2) and J is TRBJ1-2; the match to TRBD1 covers 9 bases. V gave up 4 bases and J gave up 6 bases; unmatched junction bases: 15. This CDR3 has 17 residues. Germline V CDR1 and CDR2: LGHDT, YNNKEL (reference sequence). The CDR3 nucleotides read TGTGCCAGCAGCCCCTACCGACTTGGGACAGGGTTTAATGGCTACACCTTC. Translation: CASSPYRLGTGFNGYTF.

V is TRBV9 and J is TRBJ2-3, with 9 bases identical to TRBD2. Trimming removed 3 bases from V and 3 bases from J; junction bases left unmatched: 17. The CDR3 covers 19 residues. Germline loops: CDR1 SGDLS, CDR2 YYNGEE. The CDR3 sequence: CASSESSGGRARVTDTQYF. In nucleotides, the CDR3 is TGTGCCAGCAGCGAGAGTTCGGGCGGGAGGGCCAGGGTTACAGATACGCAGTATTTT.

The rearrangement links TRBV28 to TRBJ1-5, with D unclear. This CDR3 has 14 residues. The V gene lost 5 bases and the J gene lost 6 bases, with 14 bases spanning the gap. Germline V gene sequence: CDR1 MDHEN, CDR2 SYDVKM. The CDR3 nucleotides are TGTGCCAGCAGTCGACGTTTCGGAGGTCAGCCCCAGCATTTT. Residues: CASSRRFGGQPQHF.

Only one count was recorded for this clone. The genes are TRBV28 and TRBJ1-4; the D is unclear. This CDR3 is 14 amino acids long. From germline, CDR1 is MDHEN and CDR2 SYDVKM. V lost 6 bases and J 2 bases, leaving 10 bases between the germline ends. The CDR3 coding sequence is TGTGCCAGCAGGACTTCCGGGACTAATGAAAAACTGTTTTTT. Protein product: CASRTSGTNEKLFF.

The rearrangement links TRBV2 to TRBJ1-5, with TRBD1 as a possible D gene (6 bases). V dropped 3 bases and J dropped 0 bases, with 12 bases sitting between them. The CDR3 sequence is 16 residues long. The germline gives CDR1 SNHLY, CDR2 FYNNEI. CDR3 sequence reads: CASSETGVYSNQPQHF. The CDR3 nucleotides are TGTGCCAGCAGTGAGACAGGAGTTTATAGCAATCAGCCCCAGCATTTT.

The J gene is TRBJ1-5, the V gene TRBV10-2; TRBD1 aligns across 7 bases. This CDR3 region has 14 residues. After removal of 6 bases from V and 1 base from J, the junction contained 3 bases not matched to a gene. Germline V gives CDR1 WSHSY, CDR2 SAAADI. This chain's CDR3 is CASSKTGSNQPQHF. CDR3 nucleotide sequence: TGCGCCAGCAGCAAGACAGGGAGCAATCAGCCCCAGCATTTT.

V gene TRBV28 combines with J gene TRBJ2-7, with 9 bases lining up with TRBD1. J gave up 4 bases and V 2 bases, and 9 bases lay outside the gene matches. Germline CDR1 is MDHEN and CDR2 is SYDVKM. This CDR3 has 16 amino acids. The CDR3 DNA reads TGTGCCAGCAGTTTACGGAGTTTTGGACAGGGGTACGAGCAGTACTTC. This encodes CASSLRSFGQGYEQYF.

The chain has TRBV19 and TRBJ1-2; D might be TRBD1 (5 bases). Trimming shortened V by 7 bases and J by 3 bases, and 21 bases separated the two germline ends. Looked up from germline, CDR1 is LNHDA and CDR2 is SQIVND (reference sequence). The CDR3 totals 16 residues. The CDR3 sequence is CASTNHDGGTHYGYTF. The CDR3 region has the DNA TGTGCCAGTACCAACCACGACGGGGGAACCCACTATGGCTACACCTTC. The full variable domain, completed using reference TRBV19 and TRBJ1-2, is DGGITQSPKYLFRKEGQNVTLSCEQNLNHDAMYWYRQDPGQGLRLIYYSQIVNDFQKGDIAEGYSVSREKKESFPLTVTSAQKNPTAFYLCASTNHDGGTHYGYTFGSGTRLTVV.

The chain links TRBV4-1 to TRBJ1-4, with D uncertain. V gave up 0 bases and J gave up 4 bases, with 15 bases separating them. The CDR3 has 17 residues. Germline CDR1 MGHRA, CDR2 YSYEKL. This CDR3 reads CASSQDGRGGGNEKLFF. The CDR3 nucleotides are TGCGCCAGCAGCCAAGATGGCCGGGGAGGTGGTAATGAAAAACTGTTTTTT.

The gene calls are TRBV5-5 and TRBJ1-1, with D unclear. This CDR3 comprises 14 residues. The V end lost 4 bases, the J end lost 0 bases, and 10 bases lay between the germline ends. Germline values: CDR1 SGHKS, CDR2 YYEKEE (reference sequence). The CDR3 DNA sequence: TGTGCCAGCAGCCAGACTACCCTGAACACTGAAGCTTTCTTT. Translating it yields CASSQTTLNTEAFF. The entire variable domain, with the rest obtained from reference TRBV5-5 and TRBJ1-1, is as follows: DAGVTQSPTHLIKTRGQQVTLRCSPISGHKSVSWYQQVLGQGPQFIFQYYEKEERGRGNFPDRFSARQFPNYSSELNVNALLLGDSALYLCASSQTTLNTEAFFGQGTRLTVV.

The CDR3 bases are TGTGCCAGCAGCCAATTTACACTAGCGGAAGGCTACGAGCAGTACTTC. This encodes CASSQFTLAEGYEQYF. V and J are TRBV3-1 (or the pseudogene TRBV3-2) and TRBJ2-7; 8 bases agree with TRBD2. V gave up 2 bases and J gave up 3 bases; unmatched junction bases: 9. CDR3 size: 16 residues. Germline V gene data show CDR1 as LGHDT and CDR2 as YNNKEL (reference sequence).

The chain joins TRBV28 to TRBJ2-7, with D perhaps TRBD1 (5 bases). CDR3 length: 13 amino acids. The V gene lost 2 bases and the J gene lost 3 bases, with 8 bases spanning the gap. Germline V lookup: CDR1 MDHEN, CDR2 SYDVKM. Written as DNA, the CDR3 is TGTGCCAGCAGTTTAACAGGTTTCTACGAGCAGTACTTC. Amino acid sequence: CASSLTGFYEQYF. Based on the CDR3 plus reference TRBV28 and TRBJ2-7, the full variable domain is DVKVTQSSRYLVKRTGEKVFLECVQDMDHENMFWYRQDPGLGLRLIYFSYDVKMKEKGDIPEGYSVSREKKERFSLILESASTNQTSMYLCASSLTGFYEQYFGPGTRLTVT.

V and J are TRBV14 and TRBJ1-3; D may be TRBD1 (6 bases). Trimming pared 1 base from V and 0 bases from J, leaving 10 bases between. The CDR3 is made up of 16 amino acids. In germline, CDR1 is SGHDN, CDR2 FVKESK. The CDR3 here is CASSQVGGSSGNTIYF. Written as DNA, the CDR3 is TGTGCCAGCAGCCAAGTAGGGGGAAGCTCTGGAAACACCATATATTTT.

The rearrangement joins TRBV28 to TRBJ2-7; 11 nucleotides align to TRBD2. The V segment lost 4 bases and the J segment 2 bases; nucleotides outside the gene matches: 7. There are 16 residues in the CDR3. The germline CDR1 and CDR2 sequences are MDHEN and SYDVKM. The CDR3 nucleotides read TGTGCCAGCAGTTCCCCCGGGACTAGCGGCGCCTACGAGCAGTACTTC. It translates to CASSSPGTSGAYEQYF.

The chain recombines TRBV11-1 with TRBJ2-7; D ambiguous. Germline V gene sequence: CDR1 SGHAT, CDR2 FQDESV (reference sequence). Trimming removed 0 bases from V and 2 bases from J, with 11 bases in between. This CDR3 comprises 15 residues. CDR3 sequence (DNA): TGTGCCAGCAGCTTAGCGCGCGACAAACCCTACGAGCAGTACTTC. This sequence encodes CASSLARDKPYEQYF.

The rearrangement uses TRBV6-2 or TRBV6-3 and TRBJ1-2, with TRBD1 identical over 7 bases. V lost 5 bases, J lost 2 bases, and 5 bases stayed unmatched. The CDR3 has 14 amino acids. Germline loops: CDR1 MNHEY, CDR2 SVGEGT. CDR3 DNA: TGTGCCAGCAGTCGAACAGGGGCGAACTATGGCTACACCTTC. Residues: CASSRTGANYGYTF.

There are a few counts of this clone. The chain joins TRBV18 to TRBJ1-2; D is perhaps TRBD1 (6 bases). The germline V gene has CDR1 KGHSH and CDR2 LQKENI. The CDR3 consists of 13 residues. V was pared by 3 bases and J by 8 bases, with 13 bases between. The CDR3 DNA reads TGTGCCAGCTCACCCTTACAGGGAGAAGGCTACACCTTC. This sequence encodes CASSPLQGEGYTF.

The chain carries TRBV24-1 and TRBJ2-3, with 8 bases lining up with TRBD2. The CDR3 has 18 residues. The germline V gene encodes CDR1 KGHDR and CDR2 SFDVKD. Unmatched junction bases numbered 16, after V lost 5 bases and J lost 4 bases. The CDR3 coding sequence is TGTGCCACCAGTGGCAACGGGGGGATGACTAGCGAGGCAGATACGCAGTATTTT. This encodes CATSGNGGMTSEADTQYF.